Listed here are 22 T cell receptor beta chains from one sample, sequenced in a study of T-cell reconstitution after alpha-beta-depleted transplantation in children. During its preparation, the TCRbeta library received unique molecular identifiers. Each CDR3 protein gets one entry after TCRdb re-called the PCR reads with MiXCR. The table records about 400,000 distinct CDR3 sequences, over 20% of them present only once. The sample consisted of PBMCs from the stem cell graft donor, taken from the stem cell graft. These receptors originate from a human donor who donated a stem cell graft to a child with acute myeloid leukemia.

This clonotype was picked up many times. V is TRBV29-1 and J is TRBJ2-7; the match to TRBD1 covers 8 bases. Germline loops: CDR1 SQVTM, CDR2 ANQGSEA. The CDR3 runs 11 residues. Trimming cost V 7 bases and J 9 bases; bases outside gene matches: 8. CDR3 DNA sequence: TGCAGCGCCGGACAGGGCGCAGGGCAGTACTTC. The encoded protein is CSAGQGAGQYF.

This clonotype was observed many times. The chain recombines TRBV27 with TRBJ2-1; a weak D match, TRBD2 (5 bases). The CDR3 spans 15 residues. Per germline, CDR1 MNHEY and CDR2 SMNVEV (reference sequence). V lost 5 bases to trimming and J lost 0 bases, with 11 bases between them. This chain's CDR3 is CASSPRADSYNEQFF. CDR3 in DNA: TGTGCCAGCAGTCCAAGAGCGGACTCCTACAATGAGCAGTTCTTC.

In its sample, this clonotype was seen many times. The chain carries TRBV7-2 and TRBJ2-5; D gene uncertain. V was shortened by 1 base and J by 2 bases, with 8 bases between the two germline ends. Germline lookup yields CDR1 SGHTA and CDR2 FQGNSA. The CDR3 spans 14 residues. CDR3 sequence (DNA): TGTGCCAGCAGCTTAGAGGTGGGACAAGAGACCCAGTACTTC. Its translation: CASSLEVGQETQYF.

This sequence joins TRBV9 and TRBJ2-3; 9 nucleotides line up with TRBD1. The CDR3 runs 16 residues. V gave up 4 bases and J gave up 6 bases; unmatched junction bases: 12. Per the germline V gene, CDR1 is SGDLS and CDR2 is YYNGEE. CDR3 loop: CASSRDTGGIGDTQYF. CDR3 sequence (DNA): TGTGCCAGCAGCCGAGATACAGGGGGCATTGGGGATACGCAGTATTTT.

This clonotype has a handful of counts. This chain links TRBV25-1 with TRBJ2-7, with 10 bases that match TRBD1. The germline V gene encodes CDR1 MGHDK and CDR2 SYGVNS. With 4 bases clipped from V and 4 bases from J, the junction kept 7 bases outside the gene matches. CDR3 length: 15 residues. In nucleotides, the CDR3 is TGTGCCAGCAGTGGGGACAGGGGTACTAGTTACGAGCAGTACTTC. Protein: CASSGDRGTSYEQYF.

The CDR3 sequence is CASRLAGGEQETQYF. The CDR3 bases are TGTGCCAGCAGACTAGCGGGAGGAGAGCAAGAGACCCAGTACTTC. The V gene is TRBV28, the J gene TRBJ2-5; 12 bases fit TRBD2. Germline values: CDR1 MDHEN, CDR2 SYDVKM. With V trimmed by 6 bases and J by 2 bases, 4 bases remained unmatched. This CDR3 comprises 15 residues.

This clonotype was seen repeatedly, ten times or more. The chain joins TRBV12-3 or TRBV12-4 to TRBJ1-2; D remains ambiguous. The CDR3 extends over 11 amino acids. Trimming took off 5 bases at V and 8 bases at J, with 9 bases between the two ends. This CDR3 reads CASSRTGGYTF. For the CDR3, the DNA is TGTGCCAGCAGTAGGACGGGAGGCTACACCTTC.

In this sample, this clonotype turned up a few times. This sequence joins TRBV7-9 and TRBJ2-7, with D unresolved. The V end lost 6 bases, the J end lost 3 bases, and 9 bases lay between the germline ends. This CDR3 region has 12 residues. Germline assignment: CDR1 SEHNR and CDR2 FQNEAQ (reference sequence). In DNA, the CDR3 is TGTGCCAGCAGTCTAAGCATCTACGAGCAGTACTTC. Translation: CASSLSIYEQYF.

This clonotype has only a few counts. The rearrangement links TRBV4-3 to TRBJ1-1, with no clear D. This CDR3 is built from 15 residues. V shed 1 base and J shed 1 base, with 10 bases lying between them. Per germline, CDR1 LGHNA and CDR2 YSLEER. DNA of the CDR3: TGCGCCAGCAGCCAAGCGCACTATGAGAACACTGAAGCTTTCTTT. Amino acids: CASSQAHYENTEAFF.

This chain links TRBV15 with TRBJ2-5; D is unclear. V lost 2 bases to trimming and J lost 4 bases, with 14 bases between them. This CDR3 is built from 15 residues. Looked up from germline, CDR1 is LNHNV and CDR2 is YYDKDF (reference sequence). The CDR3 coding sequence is TGTGCCACCAGCAGACAGACGGACCTTGGAGAGACCCAGTACTTC. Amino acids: CATSRQTDLGETQYF.

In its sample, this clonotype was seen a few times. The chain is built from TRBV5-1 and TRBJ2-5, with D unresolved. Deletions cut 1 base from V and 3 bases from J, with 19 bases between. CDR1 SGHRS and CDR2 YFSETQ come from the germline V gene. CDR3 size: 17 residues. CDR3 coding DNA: TGCGCCAGCAGCTTGTCGAATAAGCGCTTCGAGGAAGAGACCCAGTACTTC. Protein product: CASSLSNKRFEEETQYF.

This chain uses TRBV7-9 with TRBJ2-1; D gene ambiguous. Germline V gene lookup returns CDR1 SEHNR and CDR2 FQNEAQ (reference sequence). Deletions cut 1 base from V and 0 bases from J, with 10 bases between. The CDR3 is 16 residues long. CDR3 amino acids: CASSLGRQDSYNEQFF. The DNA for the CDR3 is TGTGCCAGCAGCTTAGGGCGGCAGGACTCCTACAATGAGCAGTTCTTC.

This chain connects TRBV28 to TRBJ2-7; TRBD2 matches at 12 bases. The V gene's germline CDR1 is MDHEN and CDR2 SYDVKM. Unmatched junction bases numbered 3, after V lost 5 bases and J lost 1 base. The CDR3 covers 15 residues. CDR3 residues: CASSRLAGVSYEQYF. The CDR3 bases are TGTGCCAGCAGTAGACTAGCGGGAGTATCCTACGAGCAGTACTTC.

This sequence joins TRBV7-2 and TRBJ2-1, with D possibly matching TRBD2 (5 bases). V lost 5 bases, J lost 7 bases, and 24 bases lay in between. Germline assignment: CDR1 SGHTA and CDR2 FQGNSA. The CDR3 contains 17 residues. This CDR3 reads CASSPQVRWESWNEQFF. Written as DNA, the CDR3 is TGTGCCAGCAGCCCCCAAGTAAGGTGGGAGTCATGGAATGAGCAGTTCTTC.

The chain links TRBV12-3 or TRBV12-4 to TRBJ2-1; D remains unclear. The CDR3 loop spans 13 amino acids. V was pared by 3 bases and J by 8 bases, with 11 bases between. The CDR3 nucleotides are TGTGCCAGCAGTTTGTCCCTCAGCTATGAGCAGTTCTTC. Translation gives CASSLSLSYEQFF.

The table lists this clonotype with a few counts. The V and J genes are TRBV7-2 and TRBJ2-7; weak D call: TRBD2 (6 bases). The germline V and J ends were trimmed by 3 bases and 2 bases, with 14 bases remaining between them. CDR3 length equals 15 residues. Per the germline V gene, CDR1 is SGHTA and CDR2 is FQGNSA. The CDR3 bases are TGTGCCAGCAGCTTCCGGCAGGGAGGTACCTACGAGCAGTACTTC. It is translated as CASSFRQGGTYEQYF. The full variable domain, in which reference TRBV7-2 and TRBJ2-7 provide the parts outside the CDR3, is GAGVSQSPSNKVTEKGKDVELRCDPISGHTALYWYRQSLGQGLEFLIYFQGNSAPDKSGLPSDRFSAERTGGSVSTLTIQRTQQEDSAVYLCASSFRQGGTYEQYFGPGTRLTVT.

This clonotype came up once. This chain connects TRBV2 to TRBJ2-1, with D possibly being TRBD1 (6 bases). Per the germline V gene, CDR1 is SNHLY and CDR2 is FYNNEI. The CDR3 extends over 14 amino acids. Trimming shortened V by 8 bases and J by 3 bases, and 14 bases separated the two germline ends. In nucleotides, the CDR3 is TGTGCCAGCGGGCTGAGGGGGAGCTACAATGAGCAGTTCTTC. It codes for CASGLRGSYNEQFF.

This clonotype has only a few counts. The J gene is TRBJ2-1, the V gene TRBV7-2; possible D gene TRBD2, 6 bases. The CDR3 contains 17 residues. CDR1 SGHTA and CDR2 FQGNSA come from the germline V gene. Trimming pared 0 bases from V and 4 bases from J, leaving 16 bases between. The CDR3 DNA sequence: TGTGCCAGCAGCTTAGCGCGGTGGCTAGCGCATTACAATGAGCAGTTCTTC. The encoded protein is CASSLARWLAHYNEQFF.

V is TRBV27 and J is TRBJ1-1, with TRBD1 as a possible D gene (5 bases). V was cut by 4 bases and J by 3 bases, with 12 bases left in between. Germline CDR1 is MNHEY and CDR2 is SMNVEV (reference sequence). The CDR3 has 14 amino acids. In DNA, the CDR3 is TGTGCCAGCAGTTCTCGGGCGGGGGACACTGAAGCTTTCTTT. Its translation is CASSSRAGDTEAFF.

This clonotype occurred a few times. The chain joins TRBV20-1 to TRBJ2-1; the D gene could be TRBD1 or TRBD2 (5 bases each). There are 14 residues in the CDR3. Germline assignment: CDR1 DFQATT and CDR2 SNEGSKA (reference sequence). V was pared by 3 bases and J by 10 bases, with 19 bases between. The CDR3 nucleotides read TGCAGTGCTAGCTTAGGGACGGCAAGAGCGGAGCAGTTCTTC. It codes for CSASLGTARAEQFF.

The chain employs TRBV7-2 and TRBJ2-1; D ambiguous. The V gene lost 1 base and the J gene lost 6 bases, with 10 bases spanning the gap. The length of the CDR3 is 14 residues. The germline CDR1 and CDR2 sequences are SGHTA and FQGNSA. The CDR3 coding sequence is TGTGCCAGCAGCTTAGAGGTGGCAAGCAATGAGCAGTTCTTC. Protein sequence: CASSLEVASNEQFF.

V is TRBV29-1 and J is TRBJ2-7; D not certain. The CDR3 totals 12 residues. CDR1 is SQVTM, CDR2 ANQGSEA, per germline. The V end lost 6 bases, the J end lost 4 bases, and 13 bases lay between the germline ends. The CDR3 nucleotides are TGCAGCGTGACCGGATCCTTTTACGAGCAGTACTTC. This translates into CSVTGSFYEQYF.